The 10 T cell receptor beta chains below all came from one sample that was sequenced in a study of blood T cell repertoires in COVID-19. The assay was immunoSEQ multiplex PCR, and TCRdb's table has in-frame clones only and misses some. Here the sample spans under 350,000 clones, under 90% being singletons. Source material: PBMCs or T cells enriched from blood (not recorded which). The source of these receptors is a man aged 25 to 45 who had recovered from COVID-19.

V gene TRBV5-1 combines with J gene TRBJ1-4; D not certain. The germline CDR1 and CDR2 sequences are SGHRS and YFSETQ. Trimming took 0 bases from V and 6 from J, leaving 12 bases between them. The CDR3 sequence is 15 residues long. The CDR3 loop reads CASSLDGVTDEKLFF. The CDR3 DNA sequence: TGCGCCAGCAGCTTGGACGGGGTGACGGATGAAAAACTGTTTTTT.

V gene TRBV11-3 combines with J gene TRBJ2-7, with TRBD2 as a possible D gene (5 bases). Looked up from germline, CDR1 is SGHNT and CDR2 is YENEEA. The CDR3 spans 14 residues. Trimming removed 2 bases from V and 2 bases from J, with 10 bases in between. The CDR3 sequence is CASSLTPAAYEQYF. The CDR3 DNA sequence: TGTGCCAGCAGCTTAACTCCAGCGGCCTACGAGCAGTACTTC.

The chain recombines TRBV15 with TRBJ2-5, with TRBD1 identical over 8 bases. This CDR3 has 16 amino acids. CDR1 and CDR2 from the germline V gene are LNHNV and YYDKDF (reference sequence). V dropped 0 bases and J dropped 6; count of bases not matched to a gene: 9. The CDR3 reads CATSRERAGGTQTQYF. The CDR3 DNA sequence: TGTGCCACCAGCAGAGAGAGGGCAGGGGGCACGCAGACCCAGTACTTC.

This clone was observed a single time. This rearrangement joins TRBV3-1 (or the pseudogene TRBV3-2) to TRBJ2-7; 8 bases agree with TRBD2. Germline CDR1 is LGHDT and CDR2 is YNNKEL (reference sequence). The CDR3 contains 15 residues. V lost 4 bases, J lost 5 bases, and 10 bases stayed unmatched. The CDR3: CASSRSGGGKNEQYF. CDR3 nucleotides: TGTGCCAGCAGCCGATCGGGGGGGGGCAAGAACGAGCAGTACTTC.

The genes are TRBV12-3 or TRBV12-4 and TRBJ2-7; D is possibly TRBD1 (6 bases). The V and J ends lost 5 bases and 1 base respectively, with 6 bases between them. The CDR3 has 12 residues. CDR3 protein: CASSRGSYEQYF. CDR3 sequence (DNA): TGTGCCAGCAGTAGGGGGTCCTACGAGCAGTACTTC.

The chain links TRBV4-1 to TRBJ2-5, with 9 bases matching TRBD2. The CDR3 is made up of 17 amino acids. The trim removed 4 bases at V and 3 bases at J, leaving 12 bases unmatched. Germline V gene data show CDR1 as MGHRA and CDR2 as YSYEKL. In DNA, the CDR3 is TGCGCCAGCAGCCTAAAAGACCCAGCTAGCGGGGAAGAGACCCAGTACTTC. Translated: CASSLKDPASGEETQYF.

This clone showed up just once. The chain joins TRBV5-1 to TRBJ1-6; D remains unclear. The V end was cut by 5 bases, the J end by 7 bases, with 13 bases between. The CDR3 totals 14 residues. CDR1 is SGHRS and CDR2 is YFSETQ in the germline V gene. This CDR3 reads CASRGREGNSPLHF. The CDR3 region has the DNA TGCGCCAGCAGAGGCCGGGAGGGCAATTCACCCCTCCACTTT.

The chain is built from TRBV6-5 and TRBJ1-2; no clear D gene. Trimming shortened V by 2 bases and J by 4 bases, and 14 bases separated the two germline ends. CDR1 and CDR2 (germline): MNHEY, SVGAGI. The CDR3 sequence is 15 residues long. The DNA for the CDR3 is TGTGCCAGCAGTTACGGGGTCTTAGAGGGCTATGGCTACACCTTC. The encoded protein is CASSYGVLEGYGYTF.

As DNA, the CDR3 is TGTGCCAGCAGTTACGGCGGGGGAATCCTATACGAGCAGTACTTC. Amino acid sequence: CASSYGGGILYEQYF. This sequence joins TRBV6-6 and TRBJ2-7; 7 positions match TRBD2. This CDR3 contains 15 residues. With V trimmed by 2 bases and J by 4 bases, 8 bases remained unmatched. Germline V lookup: CDR1 MNHNY, CDR2 SVGAGI (reference sequence).

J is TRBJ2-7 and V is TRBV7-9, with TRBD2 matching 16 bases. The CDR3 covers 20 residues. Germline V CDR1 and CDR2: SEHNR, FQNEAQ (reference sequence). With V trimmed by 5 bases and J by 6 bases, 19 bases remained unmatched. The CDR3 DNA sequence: TGTGCCAGCAGCATATCGCACAAGCTGGGACTAGCGGGGGGGTTCGGCGAGCAGTACTTC. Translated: CASSISHKLGLAGGFGEQYF.